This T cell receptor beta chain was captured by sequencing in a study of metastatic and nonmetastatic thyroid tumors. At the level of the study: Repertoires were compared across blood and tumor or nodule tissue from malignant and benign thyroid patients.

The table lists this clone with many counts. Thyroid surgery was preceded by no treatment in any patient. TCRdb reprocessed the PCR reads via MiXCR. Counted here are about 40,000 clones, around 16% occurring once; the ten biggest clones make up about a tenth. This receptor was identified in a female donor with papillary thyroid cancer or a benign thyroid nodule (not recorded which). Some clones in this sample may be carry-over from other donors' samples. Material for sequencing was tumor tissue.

CDR3 sequence reads: CASSFLAGAYEQYF. The CDR3 coding sequence is TGTGCCAGCAGCTTCTTAGCGGGAGCCTACGAGCAGTACTTC. The gene calls are TRBV7-9 and TRBJ2-7; 9 nucleotides align to TRBD2. J gave up 2 bases and V 3 bases, and 2 bases lay outside the gene matches. CDR3 length: 14 residues. CDR1 and CDR2 (germline): SEHNR, FQNEAQ (reference sequence).